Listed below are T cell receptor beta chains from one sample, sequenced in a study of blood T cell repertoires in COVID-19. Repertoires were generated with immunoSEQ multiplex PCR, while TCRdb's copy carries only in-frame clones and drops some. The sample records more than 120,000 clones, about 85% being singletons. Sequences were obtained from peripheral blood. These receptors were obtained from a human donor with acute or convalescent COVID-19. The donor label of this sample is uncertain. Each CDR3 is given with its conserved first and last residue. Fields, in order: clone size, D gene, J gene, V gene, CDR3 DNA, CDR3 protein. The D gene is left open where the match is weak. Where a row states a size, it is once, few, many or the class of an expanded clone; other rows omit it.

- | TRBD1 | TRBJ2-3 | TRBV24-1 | TGTGCCACCAGTGCGGTACAGGGGAAGACAGATACGCAGTATTTT | CATSAVQGKTDTQYF
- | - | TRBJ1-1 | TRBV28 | TGTGCCATCGCGAGGATCTGGGCTGAAGCTTTCTTT | CAIARIWAEAFF
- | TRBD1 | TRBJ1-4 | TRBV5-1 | TGCGCCAGCAGCCCCCGACAGGGGCAGGAAAAACTGTTTTTT | CASSPRQGQEKLFF
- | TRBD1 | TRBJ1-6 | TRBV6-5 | TGTGCCAGCACCCAAGGGACAGCTTATAATTCACCCCTCCACTTT | CASTQGTAYNSPLHF
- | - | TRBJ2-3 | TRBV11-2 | TGTGCCAGCAGCTCAGGGGCCTCCCGCACAGATACGCAGTATTTT | CASSSGASRTDTQYF
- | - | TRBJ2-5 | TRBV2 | TGTGCCAGCAGTGAAGGCGTTAGGAGCCAGTACTTC | CASSEGVRSQYF
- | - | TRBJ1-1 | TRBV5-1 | TGCGCCAGCAGCGGACAGTTGTACACTGAAGCTTTCTTT | CASSGQLYTEAFF
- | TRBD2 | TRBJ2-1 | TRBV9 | TGTGCCAGCAGCGTAGCGGGGGGTTATTCCTACAATGAGCAGTTCTTC | CASSVAGGYSYNEQFF
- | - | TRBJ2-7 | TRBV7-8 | TGTGCCAGCAGCCTACCAGGGCTGGAGCAGTACTTC | CASSLPGLEQYF
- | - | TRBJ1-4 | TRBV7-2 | TGTGCCAGCAGCTTATCGCAGGGGACTAATGAAAAACTGTTTTTT | CASSLSQGTNEKLFF
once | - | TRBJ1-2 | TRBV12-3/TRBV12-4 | TGTGCCAGCAGTCTGCAGGGGTACGGCTACACCTTC | CASSLQGYGYTF
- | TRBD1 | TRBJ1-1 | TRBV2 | TGTGCCAGCAGGTCAGGACAGGGGGCCCGTGAAGCTTTCTTT | CASRSGQGAREAFF
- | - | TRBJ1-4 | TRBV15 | TGTGCCACCAGCAGAGGAGGGAAGGGGGATCGTGAAAAACTGTTTTTT | CATSRGGKGDREKLFF
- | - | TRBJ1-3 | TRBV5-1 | TGCGCCAGCAGCTCCCCGGGGGGCTCTGGAAACACCATATATTTT | CASSSPGGSGNTIYF
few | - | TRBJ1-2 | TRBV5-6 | TGTGCCAGCAGCTCTGGGTCCGGGTATGGCTACACCTTC | CASSSGSGYGYTF
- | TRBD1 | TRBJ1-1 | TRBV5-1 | TGCGCCAGCAGCGGCAGGGGGGTCCAAGGATGGAACACTGAAGCTTTCTTT | CASSGRGVQGWNTEAFF
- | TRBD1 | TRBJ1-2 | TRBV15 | TGTGCCACCAGCAGAAAGGGACAGGGGTTAGGTATCGACTATGGCTACACCTTC | CATSRKGQGLGIDYGYTF
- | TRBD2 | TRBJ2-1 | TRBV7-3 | TGTGCCAGCAGCGCCGGACTAGCGGGGGGTGAGCAGTTCTTC | CASSAGLAGGEQFF
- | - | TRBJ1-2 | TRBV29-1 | TGCAGCGCCATAAGGGGGACTAACTATGGCTACACCTTC | CSAIRGTNYGYTF
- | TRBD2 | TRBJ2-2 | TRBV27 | TGTGCCAGCAAAAGACTAGCGGGGGGGCAGACCCGGACCGGGGAGCTGTTTTTT | CASKRLAGGQTRTGELFF
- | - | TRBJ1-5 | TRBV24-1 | TGTGCCACCAGTGCGCGACAGAGGAATCAGCCCCAGCATTTT | CATSARQRNQPQHF
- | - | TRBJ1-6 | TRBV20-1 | TGCAGTGCTAGTACAGGTAGCTCCTATAATTCACCCCTCCACTTT | CSASTGSSYNSPLHF
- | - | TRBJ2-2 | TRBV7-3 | TGTGCCAGCAGCTTCTCCTCGAACACCGGGGAGCTGTTTTTT | CASSFSSNTGELFF
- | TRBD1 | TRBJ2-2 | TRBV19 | TGTGCCAGTACCCCAGGGACAGGGACGAACACCGGGGAGCTGTTTTTT | CASTPGTGTNTGELFF
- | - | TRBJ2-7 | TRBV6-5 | TGTGCCAGCAGTTACCGCGACAGAAATTACGAGCAGTACTTC | CASSYRDRNYEQYF
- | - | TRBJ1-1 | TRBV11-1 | TGTGCCAGCACCCTGCGGAGGGGCGTGAACACTGAAGCTTTCTTT | CASTLRRGVNTEAFF
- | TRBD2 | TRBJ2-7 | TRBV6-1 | TGTGCCAGCAGCTTTAGACTAGCGGGGAACTACGAGCAGTACTTC | CASSFRLAGNYEQYF
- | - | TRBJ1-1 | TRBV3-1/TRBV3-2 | TGTGCCAGCAGCCTTAGACAGGATGAAGCTTTCTTT | CASSLRQDEAFF
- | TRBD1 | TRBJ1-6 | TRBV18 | TGTGCCAGCTCACCACCGACAGGGGACTATAATTCACCCCTCCACTTT | CASSPPTGDYNSPLHF
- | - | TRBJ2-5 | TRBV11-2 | TGTGCCAGCAGCTTAGATCCCCTCGGGGAGACCCAGTACTTC | CASSLDPLGETQYF
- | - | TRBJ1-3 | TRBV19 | TGTGCCAGTTTGCCAGGGCCTGGAAACACCATATATTTT | CASLPGPGNTIYF
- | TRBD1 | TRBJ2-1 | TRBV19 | TGTGCCAGTAGTACCGGGACAGGGGTTAATGAGCAGTTCTTC | CASSTGTGVNEQFF
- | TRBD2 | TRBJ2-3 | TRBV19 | TGTGCCTCCAGGACTAGCGGGGGGTCAGATACGCAGTATTTT | CASRTSGGSDTQYF
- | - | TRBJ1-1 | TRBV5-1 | TGCGCCAGCAGCTCTTCGACATATAAGAACACTGAAGCTTTCTTT | CASSSSTYKNTEAFF
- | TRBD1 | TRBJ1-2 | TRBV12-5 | TGTGCTAGTAGCAGTGGGTTCAGGGGGCTCTATGGCTACACCTTC | CASSSGFRGLYGYTF
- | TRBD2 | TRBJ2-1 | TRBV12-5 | TGTGCTAGTGGTTTGGGACACGGGGGGTCTTATAGTGAGCAGTTCTTC | CASGLGHGGSYSEQFF
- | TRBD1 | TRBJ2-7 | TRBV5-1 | TGCGCCAGCAGCTTGGCGGGACAGGGCGGCGACGAGCAGTACTTC | CASSLAGQGGDEQYF
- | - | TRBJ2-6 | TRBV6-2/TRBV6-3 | TGTGCCAGCAGTTTCCAGGGTACTGGGGCCAACGTCCTGACTTTC | CASSFQGTGANVLTF
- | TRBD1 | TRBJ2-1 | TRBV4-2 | TGTGCCAGCAGCCTCGATGTGACAGGGTGGAGTGAGCAGTTCTTC | CASSLDVTGWSEQFF
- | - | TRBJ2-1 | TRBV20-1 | TGCAGTGTTGCTGGGCTAAATGAGCAGTTCTTC | CSVAGLNEQFF
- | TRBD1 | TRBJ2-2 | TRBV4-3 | TGCGCCAGCAGCCAAGACCCCAGACAGGGGACCGGGGAGCTGTTTTTT | CASSQDPRQGTGELFF
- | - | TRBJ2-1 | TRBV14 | TGTGCCAGCAGCCAAGGAGGGAGCTCCTACAATGAGCAGTTCTTC | CASSQGGSSYNEQFF
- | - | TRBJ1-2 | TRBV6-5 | TGTGCCAGCCGCCTAAGAGGGGGAAACTATGGCTACACCTTC | CASRLRGGNYGYTF
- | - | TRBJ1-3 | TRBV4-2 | TGTGCCAGCAGCCAAGTAGCGGGGGCATCTGGAAACACCATATATTTT | CASSQVAGASGNTIYF
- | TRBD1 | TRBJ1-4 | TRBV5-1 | TGCGCCAGCAGCTTGGAGGGACAGGGAGATGAAAAACTGTTTTTT | CASSLEGQGDEKLFF
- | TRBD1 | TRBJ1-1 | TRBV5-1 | TGCGCCAGCAGCCAGGGGGCCGGGACTGAAGCTTTCTTT | CASSQGAGTEAFF
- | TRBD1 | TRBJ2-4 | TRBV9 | TGTGCCAGCAGCCTAGAGGGGACAGGGGGTAACTTGGCCAAAAACATTCAGTACTTC | CASSLEGTGGNLAKNIQYF
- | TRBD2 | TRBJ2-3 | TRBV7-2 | TGTGCCAGCAGCTTGGGCGGGGGAATAGATACGCAGTATTTT | CASSLGGGIDTQYF
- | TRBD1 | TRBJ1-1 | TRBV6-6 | TGTGCCAGCAGCCCCTTAGACAGGGGAGGGACTGAAGCTTTCTTT | CASSPLDRGGTEAFF
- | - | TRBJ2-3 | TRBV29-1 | TGCAGCGTTGATCCGCGAGGGACAGATACGCAGTATTTT | CSVDPRGTDTQYF
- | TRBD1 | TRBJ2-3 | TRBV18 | TGTGCCAGCTCACCGTTGGGGACAGGGACAGATACGCAGTATTTT | CASSPLGTGTDTQYF
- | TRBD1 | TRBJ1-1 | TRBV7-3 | TGTGCCAGCAGCTTAAGGAGGGGGGCCGGGACAGGGAAAGGAGTGGACACTGAAGCTTTCTTT | CASSLRRGAGTGKGVDTEAFF